The 21 T cell receptor beta chains below come from one sample, sequenced in a study of blood T cell repertoires in COVID-19. Only in-frame clones appear in the TCRdb table, and some are missing; sequencing was by immunoSEQ multiplex PCR. The sample contains approximately 98,000 clones, approximately 83% of which appear only once. Sequenced: peripheral blood. The source of these receptors is a woman in her sixties or seventies with acute or convalescent COVID-19.

The J gene is TRBJ1-1, the V gene TRBV7-9; 8 bases fit TRBD1. This CDR3 comprises 15 residues. Per germline, CDR1 SEHNR and CDR2 FQNEAQ (reference sequence). With 1 base clipped from V and 3 bases from J, the junction kept 4 bases outside the gene matches. This CDR3 reads CASSLGRGLDTEAFF. The CDR3 nucleotides are TGTGCCAGCAGCTTAGGCAGGGGGCTTGACACTGAAGCTTTCTTT.

This rearrangement joins TRBV28 to TRBJ2-7, with 10 bases identical to TRBD2. The CDR3 is made up of 14 amino acids. Trimming cost V 6 bases and J 1 base; bases outside gene matches: 3. Germline loops: CDR1 MDHEN, CDR2 SYDVKM. The DNA for the CDR3 is TGTGCCAGCAGCCAACTAGCGGGGTCCTACGAGCAGTACGTC. Residues: CASSQLAGSYEQYV.

This clone came up a few times. The genes are TRBV23-1 and TRBJ1-2; possibly TRBD1 for D (5 bases). TRBV23-1 is filed as an ORF, its function uncertain. The CDR3 is 16 residues long. Between the trimmed V and J ends, which lost 0 bases and 2 bases, there was a span of 13 bases. CDR3 residues: CASSQSKGQPNYGYTF. CDR3 bases: TGCGCCAGCAGTCAATCGAAAGGACAACCAAACTATGGCTACACCTTC.

The chain joins TRBV28 to TRBJ1-5, with unresolved D. Germline lookup yields CDR1 MDHEN and CDR2 SYDVKM. Trimming took off 3 bases at V and 6 bases at J, with 12 bases between the two ends. This CDR3 is 14 amino acids long. The CDR3 DNA reads TGTGCCAGCAGTTTTGGGGAGGGTATTCAGCCCCAGCATTTT. Translated, it gives CASSFGEGIQPQHF.

Of note for this clone: The identical CDR3 is also encoded by other nucleotide sequences in the sample. The rearrangement uses TRBV5-5 and TRBJ2-3; TRBD2 matches 9 bases. V lost 4 bases, J lost 4 bases, and 19 bases stayed unmatched. The CDR3 is made up of 19 amino acids. CDR1 SGHKS and CDR2 YYEKEE come from the germline V gene (reference sequence). The CDR3, as DNA: TGTGCCAGCAGCGGGATGGCGGGAGGGCAGGAATGGCCCTCAGATACGCAGTATTTT. Protein product: CASSGMAGGQEWPSDTQYF.

This chain connects TRBV11-2 to TRBJ2-7; D possibly corresponds to TRBD1 (6 bases). Germline CDR1 is SGHAT and CDR2 is FQNNGV. The CDR3 is 14 residues long. Trimming took off 6 bases at V and 9 bases at J, with 21 bases between the two ends. The CDR3 nucleotides read TGTGCCAGCAGTGCCGGGACACCCTCCGAAGGGCAGTACTTC. Translating it yields CASSAGTPSEGQYF.

V gene TRBV7-2 combines with J gene TRBJ2-3; the match to TRBD2 covers 8 bases. Germline V lookup: CDR1 SGHTA, CDR2 FQGNSA. The CDR3 extends over 14 amino acids. J gave up 3 bases and V 5 bases, and 4 bases lay outside the gene matches. The CDR3 reads CASSPGLVTDTQYF. The CDR3, as DNA: TGTGCCAGCAGCCCGGGACTAGTGACAGATACGCAGTATTTT.

CDR3 loop: CASSLPGSSTYGRGYTF. CDR3 nucleotide sequence: TGTGCCAGCAGCTTGCCAGGGTCCTCGACTTATGGACGGGGCTACACCTTC. This chain connects TRBV5-8 to TRBJ1-2, with D perhaps matching TRBD1 (5 bases). V dropped 1 base and J dropped 8 bases, with 24 bases sitting between them. This CDR3 spans 17 amino acids. Germline values: CDR1 SGHTS, CDR2 YDEGEE.

V and J are TRBV7-8 and TRBJ2-6; D not certain. In germline, CDR1 is SGHVS, CDR2 FQNEAQ. The CDR3 loop spans 16 amino acids. The V end was cut by 0 bases, the J end by 0 bases, with 6 bases between. For the CDR3, the DNA is TGTGCCAGCAGCTTAGCTCGGGTCTCTGGGGCCAACGTCCTGACTTTC. Its translation: CASSLARVSGANVLTF.

The chain is built from TRBV15 and TRBJ1-2, with TRBD1 matching over 7 bases. In germline, CDR1 is LNHNV, CDR2 YYDKDF (reference sequence). Trimming took 6 bases from V and 8 from J; bases not matched to a gene: 12. This CDR3 region has 14 residues. The CDR3 nucleotides read TGTGCCACCAGGGACGACAGGGTCACAGGAGGCTACACCTTC. Amino acid sequence: CATRDDRVTGGYTF.

This clone showed up just once. The chain links TRBV5-6 to TRBJ2-1; 9 bases fit TRBD2. Unmatched junction bases numbered 9, after V lost 4 bases and J lost 7 bases. The CDR3 is 15 amino acids. CDR1 and CDR2 (germline): SGHDT, YYEEEE. This CDR3 is CASSLGLAGRNEQFF. For the CDR3, the DNA is TGTGCCAGCAGCCTCGGGCTAGCGGGAAGAAATGAGCAGTTCTTC. Drawing the rest from reference TRBV5-6 and TRBJ2-1, the complete variable domain is DAGVTQSPTHLIKTRGQQVTLRCSPKSGHDTVSWYQQALGQGPQFIFQYYEEEERQRGNFPDRFSGHQFPNYSSELNVNALLLGDSALYLCASSLGLAGRNEQFFGPGTRLTVL.

This sequence joins TRBV3-1 (or the pseudogene TRBV3-2) and TRBJ2-1; perhaps TRBD1 as D (6 bases). Trimming removed 0 bases at V and 8 bases at J, with 20 bases between. CDR3 length equals 17 residues. In germline, CDR1 is LGHDT, CDR2 YNNKEL (reference sequence). The CDR3 reads CASSQDLTDSLGDEQFF. The CDR3 coding sequence is TGTGCCAGCAGCCAAGACCTAACGGACAGCCTAGGGGATGAGCAGTTCTTC.

The rearrangement uses TRBV7-3 and TRBJ2-2; D possibly corresponds to TRBD1 (6 bases). Trimming removed 2 bases at V and 1 base at J, with 11 bases between. The CDR3 sequence is 16 residues long. Per the germline V gene, CDR1 is SGHTA and CDR2 is FQGTGA. The CDR3 DNA reads TGTGCCAGCAGCTTATTGGGGGCTGGGAACACCGGGGAGCTGTTTTTT. Its protein product is CASSLLGAGNTGELFF.

V and J are TRBV3-1 (or the pseudogene TRBV3-2) and TRBJ2-7; D is perhaps TRBD1 (6 bases). The germline V gene encodes CDR1 LGHDT and CDR2 YNNKEL (reference sequence). Trimming shortened V by 4 bases and J by 7 bases, and 14 bases separated the two germline ends. The CDR3 totals 13 residues. The CDR3 loop reads CASSRTGSGEQYV. DNA for the CDR3: TGTGCCAGCAGCCGCACAGGGTCGGGGGAGCAGTACGTC.

This chain joins TRBV2 and TRBJ2-7; possible D gene TRBD1, 6 bases. The CDR3 loop spans 14 amino acids. The germline CDR1 and CDR2 sequences are SNHLY and FYNNEI. Trimming shortened V by 6 bases and J by 1 base, and 13 bases separated the two germline ends. CDR3 protein: CASRKMDSSYEQYF. The CDR3 bases are TGTGCCAGCAGAAAGATGGACAGTTCCTACGAGCAGTACTTC.

The V gene is TRBV9, the J gene TRBJ2-1, with 11 bases that match TRBD1. The CDR3 loop spans 17 amino acids. Germline values: CDR1 SGDLS, CDR2 YYNGEE. The J segment lost 3 bases and the V segment lost 3 bases, leaving 8 bases of the junction unmatched. The CDR3 region has the DNA TGTGCCAGCAGCGCCAAGGGAGGGACAGGGGGCTACAATGAGCAGTTCTTC. Translating gives CASSAKGGTGGYNEQFF.

The chain uses TRBV11-2 and TRBJ2-3; 7 nucleotides agree with TRBD1. Germline values: CDR1 SGHAT, CDR2 FQNNGV. This CDR3 region has 13 residues. J lost 8 bases, V lost 3 bases, and 5 bases had no gene match. This chain's CDR3 is CASSFRQGSTQYF. The CDR3 DNA sequence: TGTGCCAGCAGCTTTAGACAGGGTTCTACGCAGTATTTT.

The chain couples TRBV6-5 to TRBJ2-7; 7 bases map to TRBD2. The V segment lost 5 bases and the J segment 0 bases; nucleotides outside the gene matches: 1. This CDR3 has 13 residues. The germline gives CDR1 MNHEY, CDR2 SVGAGI. The CDR3 spells CASSLAASYEQYF. CDR3 DNA sequence: TGTGCCAGCAGTCTAGCGGCCTCCTACGAGCAGTACTTC.

The V gene is TRBV5-1, the J gene TRBJ2-7; 13 positions match TRBD2. This CDR3 contains 17 residues. Germline trimming cut 2 bases from V and 3 bases from J; bases unmatched to any gene: 8. Germline CDR1 and CDR2: SGHRS and YFSETQ. The CDR3 spells CASSLLAGGPEDYEQYF. Written as DNA, the CDR3 is TGCGCCAGCAGCTTACTAGCGGGAGGGCCGGAGGACTACGAGCAGTACTTC. The entire variable domain, with the rest obtained from reference TRBV5-1 and TRBJ2-7, is as follows: KAGVTQTPRYLIKTRGQQVTLSCSPISGHRSVSWYQQTPGQGLQFLFEYFSETQRNKGNFPGRFSGRQFSNSRSEMNVSTLELGDSALYLCASSLLAGGPEDYEQYFGPGTRLTVT.

The CDR3: CASSFPQGSNPTEAFF. The CDR3 coding sequence is TGTGCCAGCAGTTTCCCGCAGGGTAGTAACCCCACTGAAGCTTTCTTT. V gene TRBV6-5 combines with J gene TRBJ1-1; the D gene is possibly TRBD1 (5 bases). The CDR3 totals 16 residues. V lost 4 bases and J lost 4, with 19 bases in between. Germline V gene sequence: CDR1 MNHEY, CDR2 SVGAGI.

This sequence joins TRBV5-4 and TRBJ2-5; 8 nucleotides agree with TRBD2. Germline lookup yields CDR1 SGHNT and CDR2 YYREEE (reference sequence). V lost 0 bases to trimming and J lost 2 bases; unmatched junction nucleotides: 6. The CDR3 has 16 residues. The CDR3 bases are TGTGCCAGCAGCTTGGCCCGGCGGGGGGCTCAAGAGACCCAGTACTTC. It codes for CASSLARRGAQETQYF.